This T cell receptor (beta chain) appears in the sequencing data of a study of OX40 agonist ivuxolimab in advanced cancers. Study background: Across the patients, intravenous ivuxolimab was delivered every 2 weeks at 0.01 to 10 mg/kg. Mean age about 60 years, range roughly 23 to 79; around 80% male.

Germline CDR1 SNHLY, CDR2 FYNNEI. J lost 9 bases, V lost 8 bases, and 9 bases had no gene match. This CDR3 contains 15 residues. General study findings and limits: Certain nonresponders additionally had low normalized T-cell clonal expansion. CD4+ T cells averaged fewer expanded clones than CD8+ T cells.

Profiling relied on immunoSEQ multiplex PCR, and the TCRdb table lists in-frame clones only, not all of them. The sample has fewer than 85,000 clones, around 83% seen once. On this clone: The antigen is not known.

This specimen was CD4+ or CD8+ T cells sorted from blood, taken in a trial of the OX40 agonist ivuxolimab. This sequence was found in an adult with an advanced solid tumor such as melanoma, head and neck, liver or kidney cancer. The rearrangement links TRBV2 to TRBJ2-1; 14 bases agree with TRBD2. The CDR3 DNA sequence: TGTGCCAGCCGCCGACTAGCGGGGGGGCTGGGTGAGCAGTTCTTC. This encodes CASRRLAGGLGEQFF.